This TCR beta chain was documented in a study of shared clonotypes between healthy human individuals. Note on this clone: Its specificity is not known.

Broader study findings: Sample collection involved blood only; tissue repertoires are likely different.

TCRdb's copy holds only in-frame clones and misses some; the assay was immunoSEQ multiplex PCR. The table includes about 1 million clones, about 75% detected once. The receptor was isolated from a man between 18 and 35 years old in good health. The sequenced sample consisted of memory CD4+ T cells sorted from blood. Subset in this sample: CD45RA-negative fraction.

DNA for the CDR3: TGCAGCGCCGTAGGCGGATCAGGTTCCGACGAGCAGTACTTC. This translates into CSAVGGSGSDEQYF. This rearrangement joins TRBV29-1 to TRBJ2-7; D not certain. CDR1 is SQVTM and CDR2 is ANQGSEA in the germline V gene. V gave up 7 bases and J gave up 5 bases, with 21 bases separating them. The CDR3 is 14 amino acids.